The 9 T cell receptor beta chains below were found in one sample sequenced in a study of T cell repertoires in ileal Crohn's disease. The protocol was immunoSEQ multiplex PCR, while the TCRdb copy is restricted to in-frame clones and leaves out a portion. Of about 7,900 clones in the sample, around 77% were seen once. Sequencing input: ileal tissue. The receptor set was obtained from an adult with Crohn's disease.

This sequence joins TRBV7-2 and TRBJ2-7, with a weak D call TRBD1 (5 bases). This CDR3 contains 14 residues. V lost 8 bases, J lost 5 bases, and 19 bases lay in between. CDR1 and CDR2 from the germline V gene are SGHTA and FQGNSA. The CDR3 spells CASVIGQGFHEQYF. CDR3 coding DNA: TGTGCCAGCGTCATAGGGCAGGGCTTCCACGAGCAGTACTTC.

This chain joins TRBV7-8 and TRBJ2-7; TRBD2 matches 7 bases. The CDR3 is 17 residues long. The J segment lost 2 bases and the V segment lost 2 bases, leaving 12 bases of the junction unmatched. Per the germline V gene, CDR1 is SGHVS and CDR2 is FQNEAQ. The CDR3 DNA reads as TGTGCCAGCAGCTTAAAGGGGTCTAGCGGACCGCCCTACGAGCAGTACTTC. Encoded protein: CASSLKGSSGPPYEQYF.

The rearrangement uses TRBV5-1 and TRBJ2-4; 8 bases map to TRBD1. Trimming cost V 4 bases and J 5 bases; bases outside gene matches: 8. CDR3 length: 15 amino acids. Per germline, CDR1 SGHRS and CDR2 YFSETQ. The CDR3, as DNA: TGCGCCAGCAGCCGTGGACAGGGAAAAGAAAACATTCAGTACTTC. Protein: CASSRGQGKENIQYF.

The rearrangement joins TRBV10-2 to TRBJ1-1; possibly TRBD1 for D (6 bases). The CDR3 covers 13 residues. The germline V gene encodes CDR1 WSHSY and CDR2 SAAADI. V was shortened by 5 bases and J by 6 bases, with 13 bases between the two germline ends. The CDR3 DNA reads TGCGCCAGCAGTCCCCGAAAGGGGGCTGAAGCTTTCTTT. As protein: CASSPRKGAEAFF.

The rearrangement joins TRBV6-5 to TRBJ1-3; D unresolved. The length of the CDR3 is 11 residues. V dropped 8 bases and J dropped 4 bases, with 6 bases sitting between them. The germline CDR1 and CDR2 sequences are MNHEY and SVGAGI. The DNA for the CDR3 is TGTGCCAGCGGTTTAGGAAACACCATATATTTT. Amino acid sequence: CASGLGNTIYF.

This chain joins TRBV7-6 and TRBJ2-2; 9 bases fit TRBD2. Germline values: CDR1 SGHVS, CDR2 FNYEAQ. Trimming at V came to 5 bases and at J to 5 bases, leaving 6 bases not matched to a gene. CDR3 length equals 15 residues. CDR3 DNA: TGTGCCAGCAGCCCGAGCGGGGGGTTTACCGGGGAGCTGTTTTTT. This sequence encodes CASSPSGGFTGELFF.

The chain links TRBV19 to TRBJ2-5, with D perhaps matching TRBD2 (6 bases). The V gene lost 9 bases and the J gene lost 5 bases, with 13 bases spanning the gap. The CDR3 contains 12 residues. Per germline, CDR1 LNHDA and CDR2 SQIVND (reference sequence). The CDR3 region has the DNA TGTGCCAGCAGGAGGGCCGGGGAGACCCAGTACTTC. Translating gives CASRRAGETQYF. Full variable domain (outside the CDR3, taken from reference TRBV19 and TRBJ2-5): DGGITQSPKYLFRKEGQNVTLSCEQNLNHDAMYWYRQDPGQGLRLIYYSQIVNDFQKGDIAEGYSVSREKKESFPLTVTSAQKNPTAFYLCASRRAGETQYFGPGTRLLVL.

The chain recombines TRBV11-2 with TRBJ1-1; D gene uncertain. CDR3 length: 14 residues. CDR1 SGHAT and CDR2 FQNNGV come from the germline V gene. The germline V and J ends were trimmed by 6 bases and 4 bases, with 15 bases remaining between them. This CDR3 reads CASSAGPPGTEAFF. CDR3 sequence (DNA): TGTGCCAGCAGTGCCGGCCCTCCGGGCACTGAAGCTTTCTTT. Filled out from reference TRBV11-2 and TRBJ1-1, the complete variable domain reads EAGVAQSPRYKIIEKRQSVAFWCNPISGHATLYWYQQILGQGPKLLIQFQNNGVVDDSQLPKDRFSAERLKGVDSTLKIQPAKLEDSAVYLCASSAGPPGTEAFFGQGTRLTVV.

The V and J genes are TRBV2 and TRBJ2-1; D not resolved. The germline V gene has CDR1 SNHLY and CDR2 FYNNEI. V lost 0 bases and J lost 12, with 9 bases in between. CDR3 length: 12 residues. DNA of the CDR3: TGTGCCAGCAGTGAAGCGCCACGGAGGCAGTTCTTC. The encoded protein is CASSEAPRRQFF.